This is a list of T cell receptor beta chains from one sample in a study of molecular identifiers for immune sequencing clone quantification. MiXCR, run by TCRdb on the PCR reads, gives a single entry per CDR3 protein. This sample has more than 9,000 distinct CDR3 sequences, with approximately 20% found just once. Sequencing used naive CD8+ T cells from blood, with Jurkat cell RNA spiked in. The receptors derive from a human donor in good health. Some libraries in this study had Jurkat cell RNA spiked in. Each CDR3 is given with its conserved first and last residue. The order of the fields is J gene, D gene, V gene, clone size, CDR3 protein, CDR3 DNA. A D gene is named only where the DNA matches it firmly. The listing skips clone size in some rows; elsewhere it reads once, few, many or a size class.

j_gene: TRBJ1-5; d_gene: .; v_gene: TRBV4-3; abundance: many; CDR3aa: CASSQDSNQPQHF; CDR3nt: TGCGCCAGCAGCCAAGATAGCAATCAGCCCCAGCATTTT
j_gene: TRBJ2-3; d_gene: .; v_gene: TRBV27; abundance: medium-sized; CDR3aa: CASSLLNTVRTDTQYF; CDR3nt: TGTGCCAGCAGTTTACTGAATACAGTACGCACAGATACGCAGTATTTT
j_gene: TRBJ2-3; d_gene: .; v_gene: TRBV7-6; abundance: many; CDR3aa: CAGSARPGTDTQYF; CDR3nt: TGTGCCGGCAGCGCGCGTCCGGGCACAGATACGCAGTATTTT
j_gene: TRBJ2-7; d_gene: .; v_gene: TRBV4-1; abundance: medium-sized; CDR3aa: CASSQDLVGEQYF; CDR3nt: TGCGCCAGCAGCCAAGACCTAGTCGGCGAGCAGTACTTC
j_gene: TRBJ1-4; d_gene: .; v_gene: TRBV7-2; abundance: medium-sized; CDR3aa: CASSPLGEKLFF; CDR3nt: TGTGCCAGCAGCCCCCTGGGGGAAAAACTGTTTTTT
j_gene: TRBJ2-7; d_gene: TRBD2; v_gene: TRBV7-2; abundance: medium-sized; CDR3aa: CASSPREGSEYEQYF; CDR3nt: TGTGCCAGCAGCCCGAGGGAGGGCTCTGAATACGAGCAGTACTTC
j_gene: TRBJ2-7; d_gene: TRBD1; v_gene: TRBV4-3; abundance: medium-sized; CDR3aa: CASSQDRTGSYEQYF; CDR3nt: TGCGCCAGCAGCCAAGATCGGACAGGGTCCTACGAGCAGTACTTC
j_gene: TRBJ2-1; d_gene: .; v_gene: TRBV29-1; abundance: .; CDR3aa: CSVVGGSYNEQFF; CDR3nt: TGCAGCGTTGTAGGGGGCTCCTACAATGAGCAGTTCTTC
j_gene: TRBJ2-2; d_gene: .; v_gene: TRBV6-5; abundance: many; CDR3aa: CASSLWGPPTGELFF; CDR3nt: TGTGCCAGCAGTTTATGGGGGCCCCCAACCGGGGAGCTGTTTTTT
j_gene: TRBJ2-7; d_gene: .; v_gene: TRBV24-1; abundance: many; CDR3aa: CATSAPQGEQYF; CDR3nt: TGTGCCACCAGTGCCCCCCAAGGCGAGCAGTACTTC
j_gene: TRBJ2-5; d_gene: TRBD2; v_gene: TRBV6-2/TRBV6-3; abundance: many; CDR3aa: CASSYVAGLYQETQYF; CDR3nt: TGTGCCAGCAGTTACGTAGCGGGACTTTACCAAGAGACCCAGTACTTC
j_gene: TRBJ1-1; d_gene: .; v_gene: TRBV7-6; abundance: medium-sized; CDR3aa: CASSLGGFEAFF; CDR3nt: TGTGCCAGCAGCTTAGGGGGATTTGAAGCTTTCTTT
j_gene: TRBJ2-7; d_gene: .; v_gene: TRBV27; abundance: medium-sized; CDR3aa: CASSLNAGPYEQYF; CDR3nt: TGTGCCAGCAGTTTAAACGCGGGGCCCTACGAGCAGTACTTC
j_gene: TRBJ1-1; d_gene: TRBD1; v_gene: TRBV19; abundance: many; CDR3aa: CASSIGGRGLITEAFF; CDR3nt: TGTGCCAGTAGTATTGGAGGCAGGGGGCTGATCACTGAAGCTTTCTTT
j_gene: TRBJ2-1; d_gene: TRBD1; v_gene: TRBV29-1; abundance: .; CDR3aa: CSVGSRDRGINEQFF; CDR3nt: TGCAGCGTGGGTTCCCGGGACAGGGGAATCAATGAGCAGTTCTTC
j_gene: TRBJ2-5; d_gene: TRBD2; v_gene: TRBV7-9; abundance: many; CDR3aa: CASRGTSGGAAYETQYF; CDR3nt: TGTGCCAGTCGGGGGACTAGCGGGGGGGCCGCGTATGAGACCCAGTACTTC
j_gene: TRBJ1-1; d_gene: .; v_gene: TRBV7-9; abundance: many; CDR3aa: CASISTWSEAFF; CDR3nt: TGTGCCAGCATCAGCACCTGGTCCGAAGCTTTCTTT
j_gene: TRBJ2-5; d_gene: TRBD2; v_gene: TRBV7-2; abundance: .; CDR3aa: CASSYLAGSGAQYF; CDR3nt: TGTGCCAGCAGCTACCTAGCGGGGTCCGGGGCCCAGTACTTC
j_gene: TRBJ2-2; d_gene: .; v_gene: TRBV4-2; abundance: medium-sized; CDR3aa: CASSPRGYKIGGELFF; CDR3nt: TGTGCCAGCAGCCCCCGAGGCTACAAGATAGGCGGGGAGCTGTTTTTT
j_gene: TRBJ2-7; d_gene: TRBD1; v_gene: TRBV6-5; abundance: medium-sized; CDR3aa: CASSYSAQGAVEQYF; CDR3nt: TGTGCCAGCAGTTACTCAGCTCAGGGGGCGGTCGAGCAGTACTTC
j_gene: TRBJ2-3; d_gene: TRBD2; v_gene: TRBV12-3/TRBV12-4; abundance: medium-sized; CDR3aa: CASSRLAGTDTQYF; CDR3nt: TGTGCCAGCAGTCGACTAGCGGGCACAGATACGCAGTATTTT
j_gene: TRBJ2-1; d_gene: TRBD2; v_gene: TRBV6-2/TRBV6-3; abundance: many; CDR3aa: CASSYGRSSGRNYNEQFF; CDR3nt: TGTGCCAGCAGCTACGGAAGGTCTAGCGGGAGGAACTACAATGAGCAGTTCTTC
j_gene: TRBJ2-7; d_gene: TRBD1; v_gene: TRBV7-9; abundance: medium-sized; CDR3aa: CASSPGQRHEQYF; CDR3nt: TGTGCCAGCAGCCCGGGACAGAGGCACGAGCAGTACTTC
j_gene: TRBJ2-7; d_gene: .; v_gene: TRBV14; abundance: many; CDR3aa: CASSHGAGYEQYF; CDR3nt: TGTGCCAGCAGCCATGGGGCGGGCTACGAGCAGTACTTC
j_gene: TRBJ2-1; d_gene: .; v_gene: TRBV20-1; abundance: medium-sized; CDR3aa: CSARDKGGYNEQFF; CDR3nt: TGCAGTGCTAGAGATAAGGGCGGTTACAATGAGCAGTTCTTC
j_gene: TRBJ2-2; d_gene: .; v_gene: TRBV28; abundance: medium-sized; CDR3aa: CASSPNLGTGELFF; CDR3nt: TGTGCCAGCAGTCCTAATCTGGGCACCGGGGAGCTGTTTTTT
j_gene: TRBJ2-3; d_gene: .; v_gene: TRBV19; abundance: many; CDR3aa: CASSQGFVGVDTQYF; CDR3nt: TGTGCCAGCAGCCAGGGGTTCGTTGGTGTAGATACGCAGTATTTT
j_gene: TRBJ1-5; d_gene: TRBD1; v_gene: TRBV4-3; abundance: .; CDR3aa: CASSQGGQGGQPQHF; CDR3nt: TGCGCCAGCAGCCAAGGTGGACAGGGCGGCCAGCCCCAGCATTTT
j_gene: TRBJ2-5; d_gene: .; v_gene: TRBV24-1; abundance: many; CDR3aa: CATSETADSQETQYF; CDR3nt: TGTGCCACCAGTGAGACAGCCGACAGTCAAGAGACCCAGTACTTC
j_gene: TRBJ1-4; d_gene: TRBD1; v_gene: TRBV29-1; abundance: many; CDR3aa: CSVGTGELFF; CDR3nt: TGCAGCGTGGGGACAGGGGAACTGTTTTTT
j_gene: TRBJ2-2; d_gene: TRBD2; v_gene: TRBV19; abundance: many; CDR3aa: CASSLPGLGNTGELFF; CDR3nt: TGTGCCAGCAGCCTCCCGGGACTAGGGAACACCGGGGAGCTGTTTTTT
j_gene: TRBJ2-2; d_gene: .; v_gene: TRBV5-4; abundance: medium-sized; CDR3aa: CASSLAARGRLRGPGELFF; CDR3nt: TGTGCCAGCAGCTTAGCCGCCCGGGGTCGCCTCCGCGGTCCCGGGGAGCTGTTTTTT
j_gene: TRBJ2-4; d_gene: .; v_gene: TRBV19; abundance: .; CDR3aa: CASSISGLDIQYF; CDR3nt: TGTGCCAGTAGTATTTCGGGATTAGACATTCAGTACTTC
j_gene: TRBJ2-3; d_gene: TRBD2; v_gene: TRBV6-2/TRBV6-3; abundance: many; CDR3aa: CASSYLLAGEGTDTQYF; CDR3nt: TGTGCCAGCAGTTACTTGTTAGCGGGGGAAGGCACAGATACGCAGTATTTT
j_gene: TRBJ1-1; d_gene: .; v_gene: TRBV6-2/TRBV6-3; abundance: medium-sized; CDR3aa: CASTPPTGRTEAFF; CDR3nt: TGTGCCAGCACCCCCCCGACTGGAAGAACTGAAGCTTTCTTT
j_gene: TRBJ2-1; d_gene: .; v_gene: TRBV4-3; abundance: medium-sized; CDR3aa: CASSLGRGRAYNEQFF; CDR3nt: TGCGCCAGCAGCCTGGGACGGGGGCGCGCGTACAATGAGCAGTTCTTC
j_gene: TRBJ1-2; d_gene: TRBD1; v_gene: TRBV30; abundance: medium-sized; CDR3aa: CAWTPTGYEGYTF; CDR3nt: TGTGCCTGGACCCCGACAGGGTACGAAGGCTACACCTTC
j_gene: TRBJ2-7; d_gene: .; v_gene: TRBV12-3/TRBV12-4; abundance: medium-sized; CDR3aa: CASSLRSGPTYEQYF; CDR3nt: TGTGCCAGCAGTTTAAGGTCCGGACCGACCTACGAGCAGTACTTC